Each of the 19 T cell receptor beta chains below was sequenced from the same sample in a study of tumor-infiltrating lymphocytes in primary liver carcinoma. The investigators made TCR beta cDNA from approximately 510 ng total RNA, using a constant-region primer. Employing slightly modified ARM-PCR, three nested multiplex PCR rounds were run, and these gave rise to the TCR beta libraries. TRBV1-TRBV30 forward primers paired with a C-beta reverse primer drove the first two PCR rounds, 10 cycles each. TCRdb reprocessed the multiplex PCR reads via MiXCR and lists one record per CDR3 protein. Found here are some 95,000 distinct CDR3 sequences, 65% to 70% of them singletons; the top ten hold 27%. For each extraction, RNA and DNA were obtained together from about 20-30 mg of unsorted bulk tissue. The sample consisted of tumor-adjacent normal liver tissue. The receptor set was obtained from a man aged 40-49 years with primary liver carcinoma and hepatitis B virus infection.

Worth noting for this clonotype: This CDR3 is missing its conserved last phenylalanine or tryptophan, likely due to a read error. The limits of the CDR3 on the DNA are not certain, so only TCRdb's listed CDR3 is given. The chain couples TRBV6-1 to TRBJ2-1; the D call TRBD1 from the table was never checked on the DNA. The germline CDR1 and CDR2 sequences are MNHNS and SASEGT. The CDR3 has 15 amino acids, counting both end residues. CDR3 sequence reads: CASSNPGQGSNEQFL.

This clonotype was counted at least ten times. The chain recombines TRBV11-2 with TRBJ2-5; 7 positions agree with TRBD1. Germline V lookup: CDR1 SGHAT, CDR2 FQNNGV. Trimming took 5 bases from V and 3 from J; bases not matched to a gene: 9. The CDR3 loop spans 15 amino acids. The CDR3 DNA sequence: TGTGCCAGCAGCCCCTGGGGGACAGCGAAAGAGACCCAGTACTTC. This translates into CASSPWGTAKETQYF.

Of note for this clonotype: A much larger clone is a single base away; this may be a read error. This chain joins TRBV12-3 or TRBV12-4 and TRBJ2-1, with 12 bases fitting TRBD2. The CDR3 extends over 17 amino acids. Trimming took 3 bases from V and 8 from J; bases not matched to a gene: 11. The CDR3 nucleotides read TGTGCCAGCAGTTTCTCCCCTAGCGGGAGGGAGGAAGATGAGCAGTTCTTC. Translated: CASSFSPSGREEDEQFF.

This clonotype was picked up one time. Relative to the germline gene, one junction end is altered; a read error may explain this. The chain couples TRBV29-1 to TRBJ2-2, with D possibly matching TRBD2 (5 bases). From germline, CDR1 is SQVTM and CDR2 ANQGSEA. CDR3 length: 14 amino acids. CDR3 bases: TGTAGCGTTGATAGCAGTTTTTACACCGGGGAGCTGTTTTTT. This codes for CSVDSSFYTGELFF.

In its sample, this clonotype was seen many times. This chain joins TRBV20-1 and TRBJ2-1; D perhaps matches TRBD2 (6 bases). The CDR3 spans 14 residues. Germline V lookup: CDR1 DFQATT, CDR2 SNEGSKA (reference sequence). Deletions cut 0 bases from V and 10 bases from J, with 16 bases between. CDR3 residues: CSARDPLEGREQFF. The DNA for the CDR3 is TGCAGTGCTAGAGATCCACTGGAGGGGCGCGAGCAGTTCTTC.

This clonotype was observed a handful of times. The chain uses TRBV28 and TRBJ2-1, with 9 positions matching TRBD2. Germline CDR1 and CDR2: MDHEN and SYDVKM. CDR3 size: 14 residues. V lost 2 bases to trimming and J lost 8 bases; unmatched junction nucleotides: 4. The DNA for the CDR3 is TGTGCCAGCAGTTTAGCGGGAGGGCTTCATGAGCAGTTCTTC. It is translated as CASSLAGGLHEQFF.

This clonotype was counted at least ten times. The chain couples TRBV4-1 to TRBJ2-3; TRBD2 matches at 13 bases. CDR3 length equals 20 residues. CDR1 is MGHRA and CDR2 is YSYEKL in the germline V gene. Germline trimming cut 2 bases from V and 1 base from J; bases unmatched to any gene: 12. The DNA of the CDR3 is TGCGCCAGCAGCCAACCGGGACTAGCGGGGTCTCCTAGCGGCACAGATACGCAGTATTTT. Translated: CASSQPGLAGSPSGTDTQYF.

As regards this clonotype: Germline is not matched at one junction end, which may reflect a read error. The V and J genes are TRBV4-1 and TRBJ2-5, with D perhaps given as TRBD1 or TRBD2 (5 bases each). This CDR3 region has 15 residues. Germline V gene data show CDR1 as MGHRA and CDR2 as YSYEKL. The CDR3 spells CASSQDSGHGETRYF. CDR3 nucleotides: TGCGCCAGCAGCCAAGATTCAGGGCACGGGGAGACCCGGTACTTT.

The gene calls are TRBV28 and TRBJ2-5; D possibly uses TRBD1 or TRBD2 (5 bases each). This CDR3 is 14 amino acids long. Looked up from germline, CDR1 is MDHEN and CDR2 is SYDVKM. Trimming removed 5 bases at V and 4 bases at J, with 14 bases between. CDR3 DNA: TGTGCCAGCAGTATCTTTGATGGGGGAGAGACCCAGTACTTC. Its protein product is CASSIFDGGETQYF.

As to this clonotype: This CDR3 fails to terminate in the conserved phenylalanine or tryptophan, so it likely reflects a read error. The genes are TRBV28 and TRBJ2-2, with 10 bases matching TRBD2. Looked up from germline, CDR1 is MDHEN and CDR2 is SYDVKM. This CDR3 has 17 amino acids. The CDR3 DNA follows: TGTGCCAGTAGTTTATTCGGAATAGCGGGGGGAACCGGGGAGCTGTTTTAT. This translates into CASSLFGIAGGTGELFY.

Turning to this clonotype: One base away lies a much larger clone, so this may be a sequencing read error. This rearrangement joins TRBV5-4 to TRBJ2-6, with 8 bases aligning to TRBD1. CDR1 and CDR2 from the germline V gene are SGHNT and YYREEE (reference sequence). The CDR3 has 17 amino acids. Written as DNA, the CDR3 is TGTGCCAGCAGCCGGGGGACAGGCCCCTCGGGGGCCAACGTCATGACTTTC. Protein product: CASSRGTGPSGANVMTF.

This clonotype was detected once. This CDR3 is missing its conserved last phenylalanine or tryptophan, likely due to a read error. The chain carries TRBV6-6 and TRBJ1-4; 10 nucleotides match TRBD1. The CDR3 contains 17 residues. CDR1 is MNHNY and CDR2 is SVGAGI in the germline V gene (reference sequence). The CDR3 DNA sequence: TGCGCCAGCAGTTTTGGGACAGGGGCGACAACTAATGAAGAACTGTTTCTT. This translates into CASSFGTGATTNEELFL.

Ten or more counts support this clonotype. V is TRBV28 and J is TRBJ2-7; 9 bases align to TRBD1. The V gene's germline CDR1 is MDHEN and CDR2 SYDVKM. V was clipped by 5 bases and J by 0 bases; unmatched bases: 2. This CDR3 has 14 residues. CDR3 protein: CASSGTGISYEQYF. The CDR3, as DNA: TGTGCCAGCAGTGGGACAGGGATCTCCTACGAGCAGTACTTC.

V is TRBV6-1 and J is TRBJ2-3; D gene unclear. CDR1 MNHNS and CDR2 SASEGT come from the germline V gene. V gave up 5 bases and J gave up 2 bases, with 14 bases separating them. The CDR3 is 15 amino acids. The CDR3 sequence: CASSQLALTTDTQYF. CDR3 DNA: TGTGCCAGCAGTCAATTAGCTTTAACCACAGATACGCAGTATTTT.

As to this clonotype: The germline gene is not matched at one end of the junction; a read error may be the cause. The rearrangement links TRBV6-1 to TRBJ2-4, with D uncertain. The CDR3 loop spans 16 amino acids. The germline CDR1 and CDR2 sequences are MNHNS and SASEGT. The CDR3 nucleotides are TGTGCCAGCAGTGAAGCGCGAGCACCAGCCAAAAACATTCAGTGCTTC. This encodes CASSEARAPAKNIQCF.

A word on this clonotype: The junction and the germline gene differ at one end; a read error may be behind it. The chain joins TRBV11-2 to TRBJ2-1; D not certain. This CDR3 comprises 11 residues. Germline V CDR1 and CDR2: SGHAT, FQNNGV. The DNA of the CDR3 is TGTGCCGGCAGCTTAGCCAATAAGCAGTTCTTC. Translated, it gives CAGSLANKQFF.

This clonotype came up a few times. This chain connects TRBV28 to TRBJ1-5, with D perhaps TRBD1 or TRBD2 (6 bases each). The closer fit of TRBJ2-3 to the DNA end suggests the J call may be wrong. Germline CDR1 and CDR2: MDHEN and SYDVKM. The CDR3 spans 15 residues. DNA of the CDR3: TGTGCCAGCAGTTTACCTGTGGGGGGCCGTCAGCCCCAGTATTTT. Its translation: CASSLPVGGRQPQYF.

On this clonotype: The junction departs from germline at one end; a sequencing error may be responsible. This rearrangement joins TRBV6-5 to TRBJ2-1; TRBD1 matches at 7 bases. The germline gives CDR1 MNHEY, CDR2 SVGAGI. The CDR3 spans 13 residues. The CDR3 loop is CSSSWTGNNEQFF. The CDR3 DNA follows: TGTTCCAGCAGCTGGACAGGTAACAATGAGCAGTTCTTC.

This clonotype appeared once. The CDR3 nucleotides read TGTGCCAGCAGTTTACAAGGTACCTACAATGAGCAGTTCTTC. Protein product: CASSLQGTYNEQFF. The rearrangement joins TRBV28 to TRBJ2-1, with D unclear. Looked up from germline, CDR1 is MDHEN and CDR2 is SYDVKM. Trimming removed 2 bases from V and 2 bases from J, with 7 bases in between. The CDR3 runs to 14 residues.